This TCR beta chain was profiled in a study of blood T cell repertoires in COVID-19. The overall study: Samples came from the United States, Italy and Spain, spanning acute and convalescent COVID-19.

Clones were sequenced by immunoSEQ multiplex PCR, and TCRdb holds only the in-frame ones, with some missing. There are over 200,000 clones in the sample; around 90% occur only once, and roughly 16% lies in the top ten. Study members were between 18 and 89 years old and lived in 20 to 30 US regions. Participants had their cohort set by participant-reported clinical history. During the 2 weeks before they entered the study, exposed participants had met someone with a PCR-confirmed or clinician-diagnosed COVID-19 case. CDR3 length equals 14 residues. J was trimmed by 9 bases and V by 4 bases; bases with no gene match: 5. Per the germline V gene, CDR1 is SGHTA and CDR2 is FQGNSA.

The chain uses TRBV7-2 and TRBJ1-6; TRBD1 matches at 8 bases. The sample taken for sequencing was PBMCs or T cells enriched from blood (not recorded which). The source of this sequence is a man aged 30 to 39 who had been exposed to COVID-19. The CDR3 sequence is CASSSYRGSSPLHF. The CDR3 nucleotides read TGTGCCAGCAGCTCTTACAGGGGGTCTTCACCCCTCCACTTT.